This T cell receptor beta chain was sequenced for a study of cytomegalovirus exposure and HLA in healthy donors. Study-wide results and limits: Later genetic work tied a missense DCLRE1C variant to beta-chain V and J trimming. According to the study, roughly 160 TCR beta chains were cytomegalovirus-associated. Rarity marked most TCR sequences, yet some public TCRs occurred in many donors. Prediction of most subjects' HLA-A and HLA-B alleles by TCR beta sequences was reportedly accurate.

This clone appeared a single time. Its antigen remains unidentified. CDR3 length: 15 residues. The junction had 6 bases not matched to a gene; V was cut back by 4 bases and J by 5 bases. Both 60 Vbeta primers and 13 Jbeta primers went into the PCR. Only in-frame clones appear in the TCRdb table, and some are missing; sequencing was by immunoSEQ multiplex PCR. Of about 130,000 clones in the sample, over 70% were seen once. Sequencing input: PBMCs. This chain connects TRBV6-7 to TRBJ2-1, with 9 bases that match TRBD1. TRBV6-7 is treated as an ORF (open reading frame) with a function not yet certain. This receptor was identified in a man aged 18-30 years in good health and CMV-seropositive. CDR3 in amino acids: CASSSTGGDNNEQFF. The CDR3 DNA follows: TGTGCCAGCAGTTCCACAGGGGGCGATAACAATGAGCAGTTCTTC.